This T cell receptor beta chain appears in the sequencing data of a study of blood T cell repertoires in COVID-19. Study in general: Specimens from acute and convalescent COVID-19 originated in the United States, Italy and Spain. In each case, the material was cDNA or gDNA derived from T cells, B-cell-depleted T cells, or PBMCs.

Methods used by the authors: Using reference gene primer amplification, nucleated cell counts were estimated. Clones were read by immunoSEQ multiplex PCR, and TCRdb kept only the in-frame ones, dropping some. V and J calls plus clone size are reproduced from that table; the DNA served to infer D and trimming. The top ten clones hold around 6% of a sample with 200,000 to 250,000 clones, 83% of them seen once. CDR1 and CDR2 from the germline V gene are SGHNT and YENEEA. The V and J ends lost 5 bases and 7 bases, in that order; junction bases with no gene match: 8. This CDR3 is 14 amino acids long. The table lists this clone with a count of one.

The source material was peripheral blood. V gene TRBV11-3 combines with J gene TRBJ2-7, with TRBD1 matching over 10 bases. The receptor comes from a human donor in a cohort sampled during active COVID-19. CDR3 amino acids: CASSPRQGAEEQYF. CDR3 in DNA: TGTGCCAGCAGCCCAAGACAGGGGGCGGAGGAGCAGTACTTC.